This T cell receptor beta chain was observed in a study of CD8+ T cells in alopecia areata. Study as a whole: Treated patients' severity was scored by percentage of affected scalp area.

Indicated treatment: oral pan-JAK inhibitor, 5-10 mg twice daily. Both CD4+ and CD8+ T cells were separated by sorting PBMCs. The CDR3 length is 16 residues. After removal of 3 bases from V and 3 bases from J, the junction contained 10 bases not matched to a gene. Germline CDR1 is LGHNT and CDR2 is FRNRAP. Notes on the study in general: Within the top 100, expanded CD8+ clones significantly decreased with tofacitinib, as did scalp clonality. There were many expanded lesional clones persisting in scalp and blood during tofacitinib.

Points on this clone: Its antigen remains unknown.

In each case, RNA was isolated and then reverse transcribed into cDNA as the sequencing template. Sequenced by immunoSEQ multiplex PCR; TCRdb stores in-frame clones only, minus some. The profile shows around 200,000 clones, roughly 64% of them singletons. Sequenced here: CD8+ T cells sorted from blood, sampled at week 24, from a patient treated with tofacitinib. The TCR was taken from a human donor with alopecia areata. V is TRBV12-5 and J is TRBJ2-7; 8 bases line up with TRBD2. The DNA of the CDR3 is TGTGCTAGTGGTTTCCCTAAGCGGGGGCACCACTACGAGCAGTACTTC. This translates into CASGFPKRGHHYEQYF.